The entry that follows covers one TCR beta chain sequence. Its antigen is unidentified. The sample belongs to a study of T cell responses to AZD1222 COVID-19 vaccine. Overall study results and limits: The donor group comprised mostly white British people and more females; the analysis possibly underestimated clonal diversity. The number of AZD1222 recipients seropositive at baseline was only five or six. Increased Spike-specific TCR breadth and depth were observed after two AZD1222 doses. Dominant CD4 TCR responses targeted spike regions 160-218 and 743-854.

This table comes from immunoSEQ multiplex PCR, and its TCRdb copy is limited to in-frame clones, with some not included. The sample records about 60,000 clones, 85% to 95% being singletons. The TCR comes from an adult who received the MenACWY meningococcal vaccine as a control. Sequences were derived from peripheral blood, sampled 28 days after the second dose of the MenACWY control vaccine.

This CDR3 is CASGPRGNTEAFF. CDR3 coding DNA: TGTGCTAGTGGCCCAAGGGGGAACACTGAAGCTTTCTTT. The chain has TRBV12-5 and TRBJ1-1; TRBD1 might be the D (5 bases). Trimming removed 6 bases from V and 1 base from J, with 9 bases in between. Germline lookup yields CDR1 LGHNT and CDR2 FRNRAP. This CDR3 has 13 amino acids.